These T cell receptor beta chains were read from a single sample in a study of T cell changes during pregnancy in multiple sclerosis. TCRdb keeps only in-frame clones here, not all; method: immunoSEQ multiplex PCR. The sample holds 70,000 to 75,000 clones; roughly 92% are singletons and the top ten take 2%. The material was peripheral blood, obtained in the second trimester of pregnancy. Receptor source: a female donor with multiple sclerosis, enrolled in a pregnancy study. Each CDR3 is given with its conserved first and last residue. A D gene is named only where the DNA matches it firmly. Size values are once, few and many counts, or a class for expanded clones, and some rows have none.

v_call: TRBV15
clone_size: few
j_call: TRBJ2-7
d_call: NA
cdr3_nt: TGTGCCACCAGCAGAGATGATGGTCGAGGTAGGGAGCAGTACTTC
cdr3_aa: CATSRDDGRGREQYF

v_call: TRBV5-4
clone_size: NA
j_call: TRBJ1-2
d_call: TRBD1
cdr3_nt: TGTGCCAGCAGCTCCTTCCAGGGGGCGTGGGGCTACACCTTC
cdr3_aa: CASSSFQGAWGYTF

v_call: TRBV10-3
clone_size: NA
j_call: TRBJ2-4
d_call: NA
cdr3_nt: TGTGCCATCAGTGAGATACAGGGGGGGGACATTCAGTACTTC
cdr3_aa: CAISEIQGGDIQYF

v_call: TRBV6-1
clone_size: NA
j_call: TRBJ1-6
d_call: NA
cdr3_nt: TGTGCCAGCAGTGAAGGGGCAGCTATTAGCTCCTATAATTCACCCCTCCACTTT
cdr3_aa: CASSEGAAISSYNSPLHF

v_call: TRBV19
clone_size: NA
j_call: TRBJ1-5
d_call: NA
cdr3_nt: TGTGCCAGTAAAAGGGGGAGCAATCAGCCCCAGCATTTT
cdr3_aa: CASKRGSNQPQHF

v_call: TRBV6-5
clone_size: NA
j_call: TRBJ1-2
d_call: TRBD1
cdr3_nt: TGTGCCAGCAGTACGACAGGGGCGGTTGGAGGCTACACCTTC
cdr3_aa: CASSTTGAVGGYTF

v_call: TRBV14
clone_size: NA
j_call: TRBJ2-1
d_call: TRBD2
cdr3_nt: TGTGCCAGCAGCCAGGCCGGCGGGGGGGCTTATGAGCAGTTCTTC
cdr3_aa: CASSQAGGGAYEQFF

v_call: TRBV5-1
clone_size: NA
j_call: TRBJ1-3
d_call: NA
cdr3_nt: TGCGCCAGCAGCCTCTCCGGGATCAATGGAAACACCATATATTTT
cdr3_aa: CASSLSGINGNTIYF

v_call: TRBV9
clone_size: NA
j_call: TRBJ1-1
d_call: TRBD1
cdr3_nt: TGTGCCAGCAGCGTATACAGGGGGGACGGAGGGGCTTTCTTT
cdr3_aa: CASSVYRGDGGAFF

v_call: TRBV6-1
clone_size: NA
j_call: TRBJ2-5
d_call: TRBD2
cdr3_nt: TGTGCCATCTCTAGCGGGGGGGCGGGGGAGACCCAGTACTTC
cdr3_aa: CAISSGGAGETQYF

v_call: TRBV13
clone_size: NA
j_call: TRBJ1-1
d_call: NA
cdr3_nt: TGTGCCAGCAGCTTAGCCCAGGGTTTGGGCACTGAAGCTTTCTTT
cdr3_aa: CASSLAQGLGTEAFF

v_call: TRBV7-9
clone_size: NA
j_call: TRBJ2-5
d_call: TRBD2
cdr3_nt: TGTGCCAGCAGCCCACCCCCGGGACTAGGACGGGAGACCCAGTACTTC
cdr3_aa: CASSPPPGLGRETQYF

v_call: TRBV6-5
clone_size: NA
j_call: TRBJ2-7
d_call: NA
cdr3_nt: TGTGCCAGCAGTTGGAAGACAGGTTACACCTACGAGCAGTACTTC
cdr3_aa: CASSWKTGYTYEQYF

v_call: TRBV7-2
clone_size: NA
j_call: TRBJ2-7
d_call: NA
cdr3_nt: TGTGCCAGCAGCTTAAGCCCTAGCGTCTACGAGCAGTACTTC
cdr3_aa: CASSLSPSVYEQYF

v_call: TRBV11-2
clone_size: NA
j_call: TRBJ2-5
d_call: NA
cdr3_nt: TGTGCCAGCAGCTTAAGACTAGAAGAGACCCAGTACTTC
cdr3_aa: CASSLRLEETQYF

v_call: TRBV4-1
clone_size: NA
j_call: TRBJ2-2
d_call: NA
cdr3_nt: TGCGCCAGCAGCCAACGGAGGGGGAACACCGGGGAGCTGTTTTTT
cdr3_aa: CASSQRRGNTGELFF

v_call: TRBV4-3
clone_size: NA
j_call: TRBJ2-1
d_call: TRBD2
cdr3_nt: TGCGCCAGCAGCCAAGGTAAAGCGGGGAGCTCCTACAATGAGCAGTTCTTC
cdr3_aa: CASSQGKAGSSYNEQFF

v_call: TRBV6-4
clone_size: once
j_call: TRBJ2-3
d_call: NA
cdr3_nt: TGTGCCAGCAGCCTCAAGAGGGAAGGAAGCGATACGCAGTATTTT
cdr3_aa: CASSLKREGSDTQYF

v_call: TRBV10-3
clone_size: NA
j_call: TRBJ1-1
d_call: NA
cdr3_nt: TGTGCCATCAGTGAGTCCACCGGGACATCGAACACTGAAGCTTTCTTT
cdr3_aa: CAISESTGTSNTEAFF

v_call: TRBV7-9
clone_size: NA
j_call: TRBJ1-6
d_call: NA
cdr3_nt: TGTGCCAGCAGCCCTGCCGGTTCGCGTAATTCACCCCTCCACTTT
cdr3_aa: CASSPAGSRNSPLHF

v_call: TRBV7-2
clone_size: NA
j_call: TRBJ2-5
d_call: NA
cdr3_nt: TGTGCCAGCAGCTCAACTTGGGGGGGGACACAAGAGACCCAGTACTTC
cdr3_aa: CASSSTWGGTQETQYF

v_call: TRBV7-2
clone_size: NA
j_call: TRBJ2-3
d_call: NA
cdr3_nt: TGTGCCAGCAGCCAGGGAGATACGCAGTATTTT
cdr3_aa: CASSQGDTQYF

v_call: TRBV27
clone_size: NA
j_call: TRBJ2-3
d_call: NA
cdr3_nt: TGTGCCAGCACCTCCCTAGCTATCACAGATACGCAGTATTTT
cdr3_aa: CASTSLAITDTQYF

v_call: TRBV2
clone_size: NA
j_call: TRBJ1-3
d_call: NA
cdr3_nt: TGTGCCAGCAGTGAAAGGTTCTTAGGAGGCTCCTCTGGAAACACCATATATTTT
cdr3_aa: CASSERFLGGSSGNTIYF